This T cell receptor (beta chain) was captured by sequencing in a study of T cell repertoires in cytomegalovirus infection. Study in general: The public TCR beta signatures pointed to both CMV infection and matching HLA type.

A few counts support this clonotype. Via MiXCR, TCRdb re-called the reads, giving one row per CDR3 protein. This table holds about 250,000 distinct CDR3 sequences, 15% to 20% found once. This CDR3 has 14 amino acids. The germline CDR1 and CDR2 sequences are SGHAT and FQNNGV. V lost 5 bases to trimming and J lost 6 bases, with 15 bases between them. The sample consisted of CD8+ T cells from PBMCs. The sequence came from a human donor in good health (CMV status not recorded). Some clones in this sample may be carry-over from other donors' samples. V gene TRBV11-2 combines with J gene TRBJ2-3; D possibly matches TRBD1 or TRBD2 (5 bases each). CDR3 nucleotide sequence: TGTGCCAGCAGCCACGTTGGGGGATCGGATACGCAGTATTTT. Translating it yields CASSHVGGSDTQYF.